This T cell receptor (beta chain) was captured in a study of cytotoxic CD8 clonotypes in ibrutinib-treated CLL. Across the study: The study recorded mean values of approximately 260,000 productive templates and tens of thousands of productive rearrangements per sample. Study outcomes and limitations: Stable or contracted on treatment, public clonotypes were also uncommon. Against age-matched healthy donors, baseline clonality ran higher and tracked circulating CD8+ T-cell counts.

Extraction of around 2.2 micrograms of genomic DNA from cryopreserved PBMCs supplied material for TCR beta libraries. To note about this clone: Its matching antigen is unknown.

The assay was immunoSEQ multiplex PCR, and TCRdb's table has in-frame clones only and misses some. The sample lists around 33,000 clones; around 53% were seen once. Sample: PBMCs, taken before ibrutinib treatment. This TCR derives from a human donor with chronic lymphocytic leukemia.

The CDR3 loop reads CASSYSGRTTEAFF. CDR3 DNA sequence: TGTGCCAGCAGTTACTCTGGCAGGACCACTGAAGCTTTCTTT. The chain joins TRBV6-6 to TRBJ1-1; D is unclear. CDR3 length equals 14 residues. Germline V gene sequence: CDR1 MNHNY, CDR2 SVGAGI (reference sequence). The V end was cut by 0 bases, the J end by 4 bases, with 9 bases between.